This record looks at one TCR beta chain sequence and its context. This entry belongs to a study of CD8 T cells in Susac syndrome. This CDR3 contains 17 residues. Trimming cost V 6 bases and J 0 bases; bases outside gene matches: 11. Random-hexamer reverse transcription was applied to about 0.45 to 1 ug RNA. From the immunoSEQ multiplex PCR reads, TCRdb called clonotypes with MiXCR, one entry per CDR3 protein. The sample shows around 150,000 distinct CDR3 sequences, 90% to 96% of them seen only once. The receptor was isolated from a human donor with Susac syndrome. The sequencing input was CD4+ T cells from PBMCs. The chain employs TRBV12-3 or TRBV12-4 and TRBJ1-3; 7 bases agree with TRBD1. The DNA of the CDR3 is TGTGCCAGCAGCCCTCCCGCGGGACAGCGCTCTGGAAACACCATATATTTT. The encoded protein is CASSPPAGQRSGNTIYF.